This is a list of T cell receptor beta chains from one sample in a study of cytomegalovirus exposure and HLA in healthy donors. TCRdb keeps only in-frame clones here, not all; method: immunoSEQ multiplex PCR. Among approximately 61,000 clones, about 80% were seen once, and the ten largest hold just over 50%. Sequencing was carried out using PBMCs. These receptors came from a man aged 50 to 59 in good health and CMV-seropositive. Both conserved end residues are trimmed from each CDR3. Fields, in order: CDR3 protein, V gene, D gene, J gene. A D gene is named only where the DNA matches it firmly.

cdr3_aa: SVSGSGTTEAF; v_call: TRBV29-1; d_call: .; j_call: TRBJ1-1
cdr3_aa: ATSRETGGSRETQY; v_call: TRBV15; d_call: TRBD1; j_call: TRBJ2-5
cdr3_aa: SVQPVQGSEQY; v_call: TRBV29-1; d_call: .; j_call: TRBJ2-7
cdr3_aa: ASSSSSYEQY; v_call: TRBV11-2; d_call: .; j_call: TRBJ2-7
cdr3_aa: ASSLAEQGNEQF; v_call: TRBV5-4; d_call: .; j_call: TRBJ2-1
cdr3_aa: ASSPQGATQY; v_call: TRBV11-2; d_call: TRBD1; j_call: TRBJ2-3
cdr3_aa: ASSQTRTGGTETQY; v_call: TRBV18; d_call: TRBD1; j_call: TRBJ2-5
cdr3_aa: ASSRSGGPSTDTQY; v_call: TRBV7-2; d_call: TRBD2; j_call: TRBJ2-3
cdr3_aa: ASRQDMIVLISNEQF; v_call: TRBV4-3; d_call: .; j_call: TRBJ2-1
cdr3_aa: ASSILDRNQPQH; v_call: TRBV19; d_call: .; j_call: TRBJ1-5
cdr3_aa: ASSQPMIVIIYNEQF; v_call: TRBV4-3; d_call: .; j_call: TRBJ2-1
cdr3_aa: ASSALWGGTDEQY; v_call: TRBV5-1; d_call: .; j_call: TRBJ2-7
cdr3_aa: ASSSTTSGRVRGTQY; v_call: TRBV13; d_call: TRBD2; j_call: TRBJ2-5
cdr3_aa: ASSSTRGGWQY; v_call: TRBV6-6; d_call: .; j_call: TRBJ2-7
cdr3_aa: ASSLGLEVNYGYT; v_call: TRBV4-2; d_call: .; j_call: TRBJ1-2
cdr3_aa: ASSDLGTGVGEQF; v_call: TRBV9; d_call: TRBD1; j_call: TRBJ2-1
cdr3_aa: ASSHLDRGYNSPLH; v_call: TRBV11-2; d_call: TRBD1; j_call: TRBJ1-6
cdr3_aa: ASSPGGSLYEQY; v_call: TRBV6-6; d_call: TRBD2; j_call: TRBJ2-7
cdr3_aa: ASSPGTQAYEQY; v_call: TRBV7-8; d_call: .; j_call: TRBJ2-7
cdr3_aa: ASSPEVGIRETQY; v_call: TRBV28; d_call: .; j_call: TRBJ2-5
cdr3_aa: ASSLTSGSYEQY; v_call: TRBV6-6; d_call: TRBD2; j_call: TRBJ2-7
cdr3_aa: ASSLSPGNTEAF; v_call: TRBV7-3; d_call: .; j_call: TRBJ1-1
cdr3_aa: ASSLAPGTGFNTEAF; v_call: TRBV13; d_call: TRBD1; j_call: TRBJ1-1
cdr3_aa: SSSKTSDSYNEQF; v_call: TRBV7-9; d_call: TRBD2; j_call: TRBJ2-1
cdr3_aa: ASNRDLYEQY; v_call: TRBV2; d_call: .; j_call: TRBJ2-7
cdr3_aa: ASSVLQPGQTYEQY; v_call: TRBV5-4; d_call: TRBD1; j_call: TRBJ2-7
cdr3_aa: ASSLGQGVRYGYT; v_call: TRBV5-6; d_call: TRBD1; j_call: TRBJ1-2
cdr3_aa: ASSLGPRSNNEQF; v_call: TRBV11-3; d_call: .; j_call: TRBJ2-1
cdr3_aa: ASSGSLLSKNIQY; v_call: TRBV2; d_call: .; j_call: TRBJ2-4
cdr3_aa: ASRGTSGNKGQY; v_call: TRBV7-2; d_call: TRBD2; j_call: TRBJ2-7